A single sample gave rise to the 30 T cell receptor beta chains below, sequenced in a study of shared clonotypes between healthy human individuals. The method was immunoSEQ multiplex PCR; TCRdb's version includes in-frame clones alone and lacks a portion of them. The sample lists about 680,000 clones; under 95% were seen once. The naive CD8 subset, CD45RO-negative cells positively selected for CCR7, excluded terminally differentiated effector memory CD45RA+ cells. The sequencing input was naive CD8+ T cells sorted from blood. All receptors derive from a man aged 30 to 39 in good health.

The chain has TRBV5-6 and TRBJ2-7; possibly TRBD1 for D (5 bases). Germline CDR1 reads SGHDT; CDR2 reads YYEEEE. This CDR3 region has 13 residues. V was shortened by 3 bases and J by 2 bases, with 9 bases between the two germline ends. The DNA for the CDR3 is TGTGCCAGCAGCTCAGGGTCCACCTACGAGCAGTACTTC. This sequence encodes CASSSGSTYEQYF.

For this clone: At one end, the junction sequence differs from germline, possibly due to a read error. The genes are TRBV11-2 and TRBJ2-1; D gene unclear. The CDR3 consists of 12 residues. Germline loops: CDR1 SGHAT, CDR2 FQNNGV. This chain's CDR3 is CVSSLTYNEQFF. Written as DNA, the CDR3 is TGTGTCAGCAGCTTAACGTACAATGAGCAGTTCTTC.

The chain joins TRBV10-2 to TRBJ1-1; possible D gene TRBD1, 6 bases. V lost 6 bases and J lost 4, with 12 bases in between. From germline, CDR1 is WSHSY and CDR2 SAAADI. This CDR3 has 13 residues. CDR3 coding DNA: TGCGCCAGCAGCGCAGGGACACGCACTGAAGCTTTCTTT. It yields the protein CASSAGTRTEAFF.

The chain employs TRBV7-8 and TRBJ2-7; D call uncertain. Per the germline V gene, CDR1 is SGHVS and CDR2 is FQNEAQ. CDR3 size: 13 residues. V lost 1 base and J 5 bases, leaving 9 bases between the germline ends. In nucleotides, the CDR3 is TGTGCCAGCAGCTTAGACTCGCGACACGAGCAGTACTTC. Protein product: CASSLDSRHEQYF. Variable domain in full (rest from reference TRBV7-8 and TRBJ2-7): GAGVSQSPRYKVAKRGQDVALRCDPISGHVSLFWYQQALGQGPEFLTYFQNEAQLDKSGLPSDRFFAERPEGSVSTLKIQRTQQEDSAVYLCASSLDSRHEQYFGPGTRLTVT.

The rearrangement uses TRBV29-1 and TRBJ1-1, with 7 bases lining up with TRBD1. The ends lost 7 bases at V and 8 bases at J; junction bases unmatched: 16. Germline assignment: CDR1 SQVTM and CDR2 ANQGSEA. The CDR3 sequence is 14 residues long. CDR3: CSAENVPGQWEAFF. In nucleotides, the CDR3 is TGCAGCGCCGAAAACGTCCCGGGACAGTGGGAAGCTTTCTTT.

J is TRBJ2-2 and V is TRBV6-5, with 8 bases that match TRBD2. The V gene's germline CDR1 is MNHEY and CDR2 SVGAGI. CDR3 size: 13 residues. The trim removed 6 bases at V and 6 bases at J, leaving 3 bases unmatched. The chain's CDR3 is CASSPSGPGELFF. As DNA, the CDR3 is TGTGCCAGCAGCCCTAGCGGGCCCGGGGAGCTGTTTTTT.

The V and J genes are TRBV29-1 and TRBJ2-3; a weak D match, TRBD2 (6 bases). V lost 8 bases, J lost 4 bases, and 13 bases lay in between. CDR1 is SQVTM and CDR2 is ANQGSEA in the germline V gene. CDR3 size: 12 residues. CDR3 residues: CSPWGDPDTQYF. The CDR3 DNA follows: TGCAGCCCCTGGGGGGACCCAGATACGCAGTATTTT.

The V and J genes are TRBV30 and TRBJ1-1; D unresolved. Germline V CDR1 and CDR2: GTSNPN, SVGIG (reference sequence). The CDR3 consists of 14 residues. V gave up 0 bases and J gave up 4 bases, with 12 bases separating them. The CDR3 DNA is TGTGCCTGGAGTGTCTCTGGGCTGGGCACTGAAGCTTTCTTT. It yields the protein CAWSVSGLGTEAFF. Full variable domain (remainder filled in from reference TRBV30 and TRBJ1-1): SQTIHQWPATLVQPVGSPLSLECTVEGTSNPNLYWYRQAAGRGLQLLFYSVGIGQISSEVPQNLSASRPQDRQFILSSKKLLLSDSGFYLCAWSVSGLGTEAFFGQGTRLTVV.

This chain connects TRBV27 to TRBJ2-2; D remains unclear. Per the germline V gene, CDR1 is MNHEY and CDR2 is SMNVEV (reference sequence). V was cut by 2 bases and J by 3 bases, with 7 bases left in between. The CDR3 totals 14 residues. For the CDR3, the DNA is TGTGCCAGCAGTTTAAGTCTATACACCGGGGAGCTGTTTTTT. Translated, it gives CASSLSLYTGELFF.

The rearrangement joins TRBV9 to TRBJ2-7; 8 nucleotides agree with TRBD1. Germline V gene lookup returns CDR1 SGDLS and CDR2 YYNGEE. The CDR3 loop spans 14 amino acids. V dropped 3 bases and J dropped 3; count of bases not matched to a gene: 5. The CDR3 spells CASSGSGQGYEQYF. The CDR3 DNA reads as TGTGCCAGCAGCGGTAGTGGACAGGGCTACGAGCAGTACTTC.

This clone has just a few counts. The chain has TRBV5-1 and TRBJ2-2; D ambiguous. The CDR3 has 13 amino acids. V lost 4 bases, J lost 3 bases, and 7 bases lay in between. CDR1 is SGHRS, CDR2 YFSETQ, per germline. The CDR3 sequence: CASSPEYTGELFF. DNA of the CDR3: TGCGCCAGCAGCCCTGAATACACCGGGGAGCTGTTTTTT. Together with reference TRBV5-1 and TRBJ2-2, the CDR3 gives the full variable domain: KAGVTQTPRYLIKTRGQQVTLSCSPISGHRSVSWYQQTPGQGLQFLFEYFSETQRNKGNFPGRFSGRQFSNSRSEMNVSTLELGDSALYLCASSPEYTGELFFGEGSRLTVL.

This chain links TRBV6-5 with TRBJ2-5; 9 bases are a match to TRBD1. The germline V gene has CDR1 MNHEY and CDR2 SVGAGI. The CDR3 has 14 amino acids. Trimming took 4 bases from V and 11 from J; bases not matched to a gene: 11. The CDR3 bases are TGTGCCAGCAGTTCCGGACAGGGGATGACGTCTCAGTACTTC. Protein: CASSSGQGMTSQYF.

This clone was picked up a small number of times. The V call is TRBV5-1, the J call TRBJ2-7; TRBD1 aligns across 9 bases. Germline-derived CDR1 and CDR2 are SGHRS and YFSETQ. V gave up 0 bases and J gave up 5 bases; unmatched junction bases: 3. This CDR3 has 14 amino acids. CDR3 sequence reads: CASSLGGQGHEQYF. In DNA form, the CDR3 reads TGCGCCAGCAGCTTGGGGGGACAGGGCCACGAGCAGTACTTC.

V usage is TRBV28 and J usage is TRBJ2-1, with unresolved D. Germline CDR1 and CDR2: MDHEN and SYDVKM. V shed 7 bases and J shed 4 bases, with 20 bases lying between them. CDR3 size: 16 residues. This chain's CDR3 is CASTLHPLADYNEQFF. The CDR3 nucleotides read TGTGCCAGCACCCTGCATCCGTTGGCAGATTACAATGAGCAGTTCTTC. Filled out from reference TRBV28 and TRBJ2-1, the complete variable domain reads DVKVTQSSRYLVKRTGEKVFLECVQDMDHENMFWYRQDPGLGLRLIYFSYDVKMKEKGDIPEGYSVSREKKERFSLILESASTNQTSMYLCASTLHPLADYNEQFFGPGTRLTVL.

The chain couples TRBV6-1 to TRBJ2-5; D may be TRBD2 (6 bases). Germline V lookup: CDR1 MNHNS, CDR2 SASEGT. Trimming shortened V by 4 bases and J by 5 bases, and 17 bases separated the two germline ends. The CDR3 sequence is 15 residues long. DNA of the CDR3: TGTGCCAGCAGTGTATGGGACTCGTCCCGGGAGACCCAGTACTTC. Its translation is CASSVWDSSRETQYF.

This clone has just one count. The chain links TRBV27 to TRBJ2-7; D is possibly TRBD1 (6 bases). The ends were cut back, 6 bases at V and 0 bases at J, with 15 bases in the middle. The V gene's germline CDR1 is MNHEY and CDR2 SMNVEV (reference sequence). This CDR3 region has 15 residues. The chain's CDR3 is CASSVRGLGSYEQYF. The CDR3 DNA is TGTGCCAGCAGCGTTAGGGGGTTGGGCTCCTACGAGCAGTACTTC.

The chain uses TRBV5-1 and TRBJ2-7; 7 bases line up with TRBD1. The CDR3 spans 14 residues. Germline CDR1 reads SGHRS; CDR2 reads YFSETQ. With 4 bases clipped from V and 0 bases from J, the junction kept 4 bases outside the gene matches. CDR3 protein: CASSQGTASYEQYF. The CDR3 nucleotides read TGCGCCAGCAGCCAAGGGACAGCCTCCTACGAGCAGTACTTC.

The gene calls are TRBV28 and TRBJ1-5; possible D gene TRBD1, 5 bases. V was clipped by 7 bases and J by 6 bases, with 13 bases between them. CDR3 length equals 13 residues. Germline lookup yields CDR1 MDHEN and CDR2 SYDVKM. The DNA of the CDR3 is TGTGCCAGCACCCTCCTGGGGGGTCAGCCCCAGCATTTT. Translation: CASTLLGGQPQHF.

DNA of the CDR3: TGTGCCAGCAGTTTACTGAACCAAGAGACCCAGTACTTC. This codes for CASSLLNQETQYF. The gene calls are TRBV27 and TRBJ2-5; no clear D. This CDR3 has 13 residues. Germline V CDR1 and CDR2: MNHEY, SMNVEV (reference sequence). V lost 2 bases and J 0 bases, leaving 4 bases between the germline ends.

This clone was seen just once. The V gene is TRBV13, the J gene TRBJ2-2, with D unresolved. The V gene's germline CDR1 is PRHDT and CDR2 FYEKMQ (reference sequence). CDR3 length: 12 amino acids. V was pared by 5 bases and J by 7 bases, with 8 bases between. This chain's CDR3 is CASSTYGGELFF. In nucleotides, the CDR3 is TGTGCCAGCAGCACATATGGCGGGGAGCTGTTTTTT.

The gene calls are TRBV29-1 and TRBJ2-7, with unresolved D. V was shortened by 0 bases and J by 9 bases, with 12 bases between the two germline ends. Germline loops: CDR1 SQVTM, CDR2 ANQGSEA. The CDR3 covers 12 residues. The CDR3 reads CSVEDMQLGQYF. CDR3 coding DNA: TGCAGCGTTGAAGATATGCAGCTAGGGCAGTACTTC.

The chain joins TRBV10-3 to TRBJ2-4; 10 nucleotides line up with TRBD2. Germline-derived CDR1 and CDR2 are ENHRY and SYGVKD. The CDR3 is 16 residues long. The trim removed 3 bases at V and 3 bases at J, leaving 5 bases unmatched. The CDR3 loop is CAISEGLAVIKNIQYF. DNA for the CDR3: TGTGCCATCAGTGAAGGACTAGCGGTGATCAAAAACATTCAGTACTTC.

This rearrangement joins TRBV30 to TRBJ1-1; TRBD1 aligns across 8 bases. CDR3 size: 15 residues. The V and J ends lost 2 bases and 5 bases, in that order; junction bases with no gene match: 10. CDR1 is GTSNPN, CDR2 SVGIG, per germline (reference sequence). DNA of the CDR3: TGTGCCTGGAGTCCATATACAGGGGGTGGGACTGAAGCTTTCTTT. This gives the protein CAWSPYTGGGTEAFF.

The chain uses TRBV5-4 and TRBJ1-2, with D maybe TRBD1 (5 bases). Deletions cut 10 bases from V and 0 bases from J, with 16 bases between. Per germline, CDR1 SGHNT and CDR2 YYREEE (reference sequence). The CDR3 is 14 amino acids. The CDR3 sequence: CASGTGGANYGYTF. The CDR3 DNA is TGTGCCTCCGGAACCGGGGGAGCTAACTATGGCTACACCTTC.

The chain couples TRBV5-1 to TRBJ2-7; 7 bases align to TRBD2. The CDR3 length is 15 residues. V gave up 3 bases and J gave up 3 bases; unmatched junction bases: 9. Germline CDR1 and CDR2: SGHRS and YFSETQ. In DNA form, the CDR3 reads TGCGCCAGCAGCTCGCCCGGGGAGGGGATCTACGAGCAGTACTTC. It yields the protein CASSSPGEGIYEQYF.

The chain combines TRBV10-2 with TRBJ2-7, with D possibly matching TRBD1 (5 bases). The CDR3 totals 14 residues. V was shortened by 3 bases and J by 3 bases, with 12 bases between the two germline ends. Germline-derived CDR1 and CDR2 are WSHSY and SAAADI. CDR3 residues: CASSEQVGFYEQYF. The DNA for the CDR3 is TGCGCCAGCAGTGAACAGGTAGGATTCTACGAGCAGTACTTC.

A single count supports this clone. The chain links TRBV7-2 to TRBJ2-7; weak D call: TRBD2 (5 bases). Germline CDR1 SGHTA, CDR2 FQGNSA. The CDR3 is made up of 15 amino acids. Trimming shortened V by 2 bases and J by 2 bases, and 13 bases separated the two germline ends. CDR3 nucleotides: TGTGCCAGCAGCTTAACTCAGCGGAGGACCTACGAGCAGTACTTC. Its translation is CASSLTQRRTYEQYF. The full variable domain, with the rest looked up from reference TRBV7-2 and TRBJ2-7, is GAGVSQSPSNKVTEKGKDVELRCDPISGHTALYWYRQSLGQGLEFLIYFQGNSAPDKSGLPSDRFSAERTGGSVSTLTIQRTQQEDSAVYLCASSLTQRRTYEQYFGPGTRLTVT.

The genes are TRBV10-3 and TRBJ1-5, with D perhaps matching TRBD1 (5 bases). Germline V lookup: CDR1 ENHRY, CDR2 SYGVKD. Trimming took off 7 bases at V and 4 bases at J, with 11 bases between the two ends. The CDR3 extends over 13 amino acids. CDR3: CAITNRTNQPQHF. The CDR3 DNA follows: TGTGCCATCACCAACAGGACGAATCAGCCCCAGCATTTT.

The rearrangement joins TRBV7-2 to TRBJ1-5; 7 nucleotides align to TRBD1. The CDR3 loop spans 15 amino acids. V lost 4 bases and J lost 3; bases outside the gene matches: 6. Germline V gene lookup returns CDR1 SGHTA and CDR2 FQGNSA. The CDR3 region is CASSSPGQPNQPQHF. The CDR3 nucleotides are TGTGCCAGCAGCTCCCCGGGACAGCCCAATCAGCCCCAGCATTTT.

V and J are TRBV7-9 and TRBJ2-1, with D unclear. The germline gives CDR1 SEHNR, CDR2 FQNEAQ (reference sequence). The germline V and J ends were trimmed by 0 bases and 6 bases, with 18 bases remaining between them. This CDR3 region has 17 residues. CDR3 sequence: CASSLAQHGSPSNEQFF. In DNA, the CDR3 is TGTGCCAGCAGCTTAGCGCAACACGGGTCCCCTTCCAATGAGCAGTTCTTC.